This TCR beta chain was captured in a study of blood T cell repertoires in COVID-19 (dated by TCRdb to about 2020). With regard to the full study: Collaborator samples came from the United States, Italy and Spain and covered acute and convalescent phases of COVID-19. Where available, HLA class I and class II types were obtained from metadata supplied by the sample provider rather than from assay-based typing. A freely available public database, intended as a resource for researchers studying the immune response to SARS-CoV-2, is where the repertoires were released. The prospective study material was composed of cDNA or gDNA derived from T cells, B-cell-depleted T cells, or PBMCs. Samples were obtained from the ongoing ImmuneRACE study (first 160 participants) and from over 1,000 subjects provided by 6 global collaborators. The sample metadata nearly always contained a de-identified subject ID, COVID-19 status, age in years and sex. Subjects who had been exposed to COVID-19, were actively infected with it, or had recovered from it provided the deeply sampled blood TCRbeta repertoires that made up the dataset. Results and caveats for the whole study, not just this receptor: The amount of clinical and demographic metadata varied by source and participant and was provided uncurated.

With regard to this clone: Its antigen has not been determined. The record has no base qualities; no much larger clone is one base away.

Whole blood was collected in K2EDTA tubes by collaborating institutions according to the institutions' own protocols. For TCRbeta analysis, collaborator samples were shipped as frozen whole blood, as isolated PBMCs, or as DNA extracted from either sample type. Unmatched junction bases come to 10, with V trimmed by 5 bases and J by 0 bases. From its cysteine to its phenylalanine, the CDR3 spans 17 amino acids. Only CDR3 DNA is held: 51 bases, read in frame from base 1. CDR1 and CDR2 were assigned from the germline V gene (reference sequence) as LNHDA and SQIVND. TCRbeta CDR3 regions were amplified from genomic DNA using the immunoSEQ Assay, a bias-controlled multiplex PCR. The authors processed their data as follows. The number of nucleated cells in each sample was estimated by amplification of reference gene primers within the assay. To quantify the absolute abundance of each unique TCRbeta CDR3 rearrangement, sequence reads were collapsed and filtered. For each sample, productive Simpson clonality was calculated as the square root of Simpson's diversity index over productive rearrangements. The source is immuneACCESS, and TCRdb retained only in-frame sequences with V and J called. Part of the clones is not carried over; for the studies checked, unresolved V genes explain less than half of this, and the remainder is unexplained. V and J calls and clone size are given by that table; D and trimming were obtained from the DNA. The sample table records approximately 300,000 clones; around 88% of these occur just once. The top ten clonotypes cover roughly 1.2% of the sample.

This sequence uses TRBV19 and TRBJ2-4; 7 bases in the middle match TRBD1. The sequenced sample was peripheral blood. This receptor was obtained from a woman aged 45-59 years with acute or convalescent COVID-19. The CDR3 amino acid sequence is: CASSPRSTGQAKNIQYF. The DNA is TGTGCCAGTAGTCCGAGGTCGACAGGGCAAGCCAAAAACATTCAGTACTTC.